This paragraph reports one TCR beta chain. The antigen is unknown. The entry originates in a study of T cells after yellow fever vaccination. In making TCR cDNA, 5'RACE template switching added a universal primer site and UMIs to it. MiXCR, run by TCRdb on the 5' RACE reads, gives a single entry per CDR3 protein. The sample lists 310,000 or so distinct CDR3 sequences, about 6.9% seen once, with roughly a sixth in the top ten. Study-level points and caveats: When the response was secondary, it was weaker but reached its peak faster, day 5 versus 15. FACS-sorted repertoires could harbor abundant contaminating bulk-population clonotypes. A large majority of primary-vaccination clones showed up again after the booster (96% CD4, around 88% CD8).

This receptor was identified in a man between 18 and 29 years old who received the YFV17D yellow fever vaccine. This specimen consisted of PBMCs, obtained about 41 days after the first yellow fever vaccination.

The CDR3 bases are TGTGCCAGCAGTTTTTGGGGGCAAGGCACTGAAGCTTTCTTT. It yields the protein CASSFWGQGTEAFF. The gene calls are TRBV12-3 or TRBV12-4 and TRBJ1-1, with D possibly TRBD1 on 6 matching bases. V was cut by 3 bases and J by 4 bases, with 12 bases left in between. This CDR3 is 14 amino acids long.